Each of the 15 T cell receptor beta chains below was sequenced from the same sample in a study of OX40 agonist ivuxolimab in advanced cancers. Method: immunoSEQ multiplex PCR; TCRdb's copy keeps in-frame clones and lacks some. Of 66,000 or so clones in the sample, roughly 90% were seen once. The sequencing used CD4+ or CD8+ T cells sorted from blood, collected in a trial of the OX40 agonist ivuxolimab. The source of these receptors is an adult with an advanced solid tumor such as melanoma, head and neck, liver or kidney cancer.

The gene calls are TRBV6-1 and TRBJ2-7; D gene uncertain. Germline CDR1 and CDR2: MNHNS and SASEGT. This CDR3 contains 13 residues. V was clipped by 3 bases and J by 2 bases, with 8 bases between them. In DNA form, the CDR3 reads TGTGCCAGCAGTGAGGGGATAACCTACGAGCAGTACGTC. This codes for CASSEGITYEQYV.

This chain connects TRBV6-5 to TRBJ1-2; no reliable D call. Germline assignment: CDR1 MNHEY and CDR2 SVGAGI. The CDR3 sequence is 15 residues long. V lost 2 bases and J lost 4, with 14 bases in between. CDR3 coding DNA: TGTGCCAGCAGTTACCTACTGGCGGGGAGCTATGGCTACACCTTC. Translation: CASSYLLAGSYGYTF.

The V gene is TRBV6-1, the J gene TRBJ1-5; TRBD1 agrees at 9 bases. J was trimmed by 4 bases and V by 5 bases; bases with no gene match: 6. The CDR3 runs 15 residues. Germline CDR1 and CDR2: MNHNS and SASEGT. The CDR3 spells CASSMTGGKNQPQHF. The CDR3 DNA follows: TGTGCCAGCAGTATGACAGGGGGGAAGAATCAGCCCCAGCATTTT.

Turning to this clone: This CDR3 is also generated by other DNA sequences in the sample. The CDR3: CASSPHGADTQYF. CDR3 sequence (DNA): TGTGCCAGCAGCCCGCACGGGGCAGATACGCAGTATTTT. The chain recombines TRBV7-3 with TRBJ2-3, with D possibly TRBD2 on 5 matching bases. V shed 5 bases and J shed 4 bases, with 10 bases lying between them. CDR1 SGHTA and CDR2 FQGTGA come from the germline V gene. The CDR3 is 13 residues long.

V gene TRBV5-6 combines with J gene TRBJ2-3; no clear D gene. The CDR3 is 14 amino acids. The germline gives CDR1 SGHDT, CDR2 YYEEEE. Trimming pared 3 bases from V and 2 bases from J, leaving 10 bases between. The CDR3, as DNA: TGTGCCAGCAGCTCCCCACGGATCACAGATACGCAGTATTTT. Protein product: CASSSPRITDTQYF.

This chain connects TRBV4-3 to TRBJ1-6; weak D call: TRBD1 (5 bases). Germline V gene sequence: CDR1 LGHNA, CDR2 YSLEER. V shed 4 bases and J shed 6 bases, with 13 bases lying between them. The CDR3 sequence is 15 residues long. In DNA form, the CDR3 reads TGCGCCAGCAGCCCCGGGACGCTTGGTAATTCACCCCTCCACTTT. Translating it yields CASSPGTLGNSPLHF.

This clone came up once. For the CDR3, the DNA is TGCGCCAGCAGCCTCGGGTCAGGAGCGGGCACAGATACGCAGTATTTT. Translation gives CASSLGSGAGTDTQYF. The V gene is TRBV4-1, the J gene TRBJ2-3; perhaps TRBD2 as D (5 bases). V was trimmed by 4 bases and J by 1 base, leaving 15 bases between them. The germline gives CDR1 MGHRA, CDR2 YSYEKL. CDR3 length: 16 residues.

The rearrangement joins TRBV2 to TRBJ2-1; D is possibly TRBD1 or TRBD2 (5 bases each). V was pared by 8 bases and J by 4 bases, with 9 bases between. The CDR3 has 12 amino acids. Germline values: CDR1 SNHLY, CDR2 FYNNEI. Written as DNA, the CDR3 is TGTGCCAGCGTTTGGGGGTACAATGAGCAGTTCTTC. Translated: CASVWGYNEQFF.

V usage is TRBV2 and J usage is TRBJ1-3; D remains ambiguous. Germline-derived CDR1 and CDR2 are SNHLY and FYNNEI. This CDR3 region has 17 residues. V lost 5 bases, J lost 0 bases, and 17 bases lay in between. As DNA, the CDR3 is TGTGCCAGCAGTCTAACAGCAGAAGATCACTCTGGAAACACCATATATTTT. Encoded protein: CASSLTAEDHSGNTIYF.

This chain uses TRBV15 with TRBJ1-5; 7 bases are a match to TRBD1. V shed 5 bases, J shed 11 bases, and the junction held 9 bases outside the gene matches. Germline V gene sequence: CDR1 LNHNV, CDR2 YYDKDF (reference sequence). This CDR3 comprises 13 residues. CDR3 region: CATSRGQDKSQHF. CDR3 DNA: TGTGCCACCAGCCGCGGACAGGATAAGTCCCAGCATTTT. Complete variable domain (other parts from reference TRBV15 and TRBJ1-5): DAMVIQNPRYQVTQFGKPVTLSCSQTLNHNVMYWYQQKSSQAPKLLFHYYDKDFNNEADTPDNFQSRRPNTSFCFLDIRSPGLGDTAMYLCATSRGQDKSQHFGDGTRLSIL.

The chain couples TRBV2 to TRBJ2-6, with D hard to call. The germline V gene encodes CDR1 SNHLY and CDR2 FYNNEI. The CDR3 spans 13 residues. V lost 6 bases, J lost 0 bases, and 3 bases lay in between. The CDR3 nucleotides are TGTGCCAGCAGCGTCTCTGGGGCCAACGTCCTGACTTTC. Encoded protein: CASSVSGANVLTF.

This clone was seen just once. The chain employs TRBV7-2 and TRBJ1-5; 7 positions agree with TRBD1. Germline V CDR1 and CDR2: SGHTA, FQGNSA. Unmatched junction bases numbered 4, after V lost 4 bases and J lost 1 base. The CDR3 runs 15 residues. The CDR3 protein is CASSSTGLSNQPQHF. The DNA for the CDR3 is TGTGCCAGCAGCTCGACAGGGTTAAGCAATCAGCCCCAGCATTTT. Drawing the rest from reference TRBV7-2 and TRBJ1-5, the complete variable domain is GAGVSQSPSNKVTEKGKDVELRCDPISGHTALYWYRQSLGQGLEFLIYFQGNSAPDKSGLPSDRFSAERTGGSVSTLTIQRTQQEDSAVYLCASSSTGLSNQPQHFGDGTRLSIL.

The chain carries TRBV4-3 and TRBJ2-1, with D possibly called TRBD1 or TRBD2 (5 bases each). This CDR3 contains 12 residues. V was clipped by 3 bases and J by 10 bases, with 10 bases between them. Per germline, CDR1 LGHNA and CDR2 YSLEER. CDR3 coding DNA: TGCGCCAGCAGCCAGGGACGAACCGAGCAGTTCTTC. This sequence encodes CASSQGRTEQFF.

This chain joins TRBV4-1 and TRBJ2-2; no clear D. V was cut by 1 base and J by 7 bases, with 10 bases left in between. The CDR3 is 14 residues long. CDR1 and CDR2 (germline): MGHRA, YSYEKL. CDR3 residues: CASSQVSFNGELFF. CDR3 sequence (DNA): TGCGCCAGCAGCCAAGTTAGCTTTAACGGGGAGCTGTTTTTT.

The rearrangement uses TRBV30 and TRBJ1-3; a possible D gene is TRBD1 (5 bases). V gave up 0 bases and J gave up 4 bases, with 10 bases separating them. Germline CDR1 GTSNPN, CDR2 SVGIG (reference sequence). This CDR3 region has 14 residues. CDR3: CAWSVPGQGNTIYF. CDR3 DNA: TGTGCCTGGAGTGTCCCGGGGCAGGGAAACACCATATATTTT.